This T cell receptor beta chain was captured in a study of cytomegalovirus exposure and HLA in healthy donors. Study-wide context: In terms of ancestry, the Caucasian-associated cluster contained around four fifths of the roughly 400 genotyped donors.

The PCR employed 60 Vbeta primers together with 13 Jbeta primers. TCRdb's table, derived via immunoSEQ multiplex PCR, lists solely in-frame clones and lacks some. The sample shows more than 110,000 clones, roughly two thirds of them seen only once. Concerning this clone: The antigen is not known.

Germline V lookup: CDR1 KGHSH, CDR2 LQKENI. Trimming pared 3 bases from V and 3 bases from J, leaving 9 bases between. This CDR3 region has 13 residues. Points from the study as a whole: In a later analysis, common viral pathogens appeared linked to several of the most significant clusters. Researchers reported in a later analysis that a missense DCLRE1C variant was tied to TCR beta V- and J-gene trimming.

The V gene is TRBV18, the J gene TRBJ2-7; D uncertain. The sequenced material came from PBMCs. The TCR originated in a human donor in good health. The CDR3, as DNA: TGTGCCAGCTCACCCCCCCAGTACTACGAGCAGTACTTC. As protein: CASSPPQYYEQYF.